A selection of T cell receptor beta chains follows, all from one sample in a study of T-cell reconstitution after alpha-beta-depleted transplantation in children. TCRdb reprocessed the PCR reads via MiXCR and lists one record per CDR3 protein. The sample yields fewer than 200,000 distinct CDR3 sequences, over 5.5% seen once. The source was PBMCs from the stem cell graft donor, collected from the stem cell graft. These TCRs come from a human donor who donated a stem cell graft to a child with Wiskott-Aldrich syndrome. CDR3s leave out the opening cysteine and the closing phenylalanine or tryptophan. Size is stated for part of the rows, as once, few or many counts, or as a class when the clone is expanded.

clone_size	j_call	v_call	cdr3_aa
many	TRBJ2-7	TRBV20-1	SARDRLSRYEQY
many	TRBJ2-7	TRBV29-1	SVEGGQRAYEQY
-	TRBJ1-2	TRBV6-5	ASSSSWTVANYGYT
many	TRBJ2-1	TRBV5-1	ASSLGGRSYNEQF
many	TRBJ2-2	TRBV4-3	ASSQYGLGAGWVGELF
many	TRBJ1-1	TRBV18	ASSPLDRATEAF
many	TRBJ2-5	TRBV4-3	ASSKKTGTGVLETQY
many	TRBJ2-1	TRBV20-1	SARSGLAYNEQF
many	TRBJ1-4	TRBV12-3/TRBV12-4	ASNLGVGEKLF
many	TRBJ2-1	TRBV5-1	ASRDSSYNEQF
many	TRBJ1-4	TRBV7-2	ASSFQGSNEKLF
few	TRBJ2-5	TRBV18	ASSPRASGVETQY
-	TRBJ1-5	TRBV5-1	ASSLDSGEGQPQH
many	TRBJ1-1	TRBV5-1	ASSLQVGRDTEAF
-	TRBJ2-1	TRBV29-1	SVEPPEAVGYNEQF
-	TRBJ1-6	TRBV27	ASSNDWNKNSPLH
once	TRBJ2-1	TRBV27	ASSYLGTGKQF
many	TRBJ2-1	TRBV24-1	ATSDRGLAYSSYNEQF
-	TRBJ1-2	TRBV30	AWSRFGQNYGYT
many	TRBJ2-1	TRBV11-2	ASSLTSGSGNEQF
many	TRBJ2-3	TRBV29-1	SVRIGGTDTQY
many	TRBJ2-2	TRBV20-1	SARDTVAGLNTGELF
many	TRBJ1-1	TRBV5-1	ASSTGVNTEAF
many	TRBJ2-7	TRBV5-1	ASSLDRYEQY
many	TRBJ2-5	TRBV30	AWGRARETQY
many	TRBJ2-3	TRBV20-1	SASSTFPQDTQY
many	TRBJ2-5	TRBV6-1	ASIVWRGGVKTQY
many	TRBJ1-2	TRBV30	AWSVSGTGGLT
many	TRBJ2-1	TRBV12-3/TRBV12-4	ASRVAGASYNEQF
many	TRBJ2-5	TRBV2	ASSEYSQETQY
-	TRBJ2-7	TRBV10-3	AISESTVYEQY
few	TRBJ2-7	TRBV5-5	ASSLPWAGGRYEQY
-	TRBJ1-1	TRBV6-1	ASRPPPGQGTEAF
few	TRBJ1-3	TRBV19	ASSSLGRGSGNTIY
many	TRBJ2-1	TRBV12-3/TRBV12-4	ASNRLAGVGEQF
many	TRBJ2-6	TRBV12-3/TRBV12-4	ASSFSRRGHSGANVLT
many	TRBJ1-1	TRBV5-1	ASSIGTANTEAF
few	TRBJ2-5	TRBV7-9	ASSLDLRETQY
few	TRBJ2-2	TRBV4-2	ASSQEEGGGRRTGELF
few	TRBJ2-7	TRBV11-2	ASSLERGDYEQY
many	TRBJ2-7	TRBV15	ATSRAGLNYEQY
many	TRBJ1-2	TRBV7-2	ASSHPGTARRT
many	TRBJ2-7	TRBV27	ASSSPSGRAIEQY
-	TRBJ2-7	TRBV7-2	ASSLGYRGPYEQY
many	TRBJ2-7	TRBV29-1	SVEAPGSVEQY
many	TRBJ2-1	TRBV5-1	ASGRQTLNEQF
many	TRBJ2-3	TRBV29-1	SVEPGLRTDTQY
-	TRBJ2-1	TRBV3-1	ASAPGLASYNEQF
many	TRBJ1-1	TRBV12-3/TRBV12-4	ASSLSVRPNTEAF
many	TRBJ2-2	TRBV29-1	SAVRTGELF
many	TRBJ1-1	TRBV3-1	ASSPGRGTEAF
many	TRBJ1-1	TRBV7-2	ASSASTANTEAF
many	TRBJ2-3	TRBV18	ASSPNLGGDTQY
-	TRBJ2-2	TRBV5-1	ASGVTNTGELF
many	TRBJ2-7	TRBV30	AWSTDSKYEQY